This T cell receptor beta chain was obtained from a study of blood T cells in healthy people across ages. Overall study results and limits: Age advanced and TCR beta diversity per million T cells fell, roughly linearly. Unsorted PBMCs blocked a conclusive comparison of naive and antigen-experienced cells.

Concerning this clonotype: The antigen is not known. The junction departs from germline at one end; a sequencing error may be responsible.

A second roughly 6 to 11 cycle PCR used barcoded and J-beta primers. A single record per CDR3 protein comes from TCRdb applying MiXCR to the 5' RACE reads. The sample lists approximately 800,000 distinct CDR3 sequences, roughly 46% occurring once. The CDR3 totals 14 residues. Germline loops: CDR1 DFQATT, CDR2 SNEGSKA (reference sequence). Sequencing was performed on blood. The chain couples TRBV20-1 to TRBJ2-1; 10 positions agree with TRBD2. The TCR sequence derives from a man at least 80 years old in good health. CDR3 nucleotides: TGCGGTGCTCATACTAGCGGGAAATACAATGAGCAGTTCTTC. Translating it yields CGAHTSGKYNEQFF.